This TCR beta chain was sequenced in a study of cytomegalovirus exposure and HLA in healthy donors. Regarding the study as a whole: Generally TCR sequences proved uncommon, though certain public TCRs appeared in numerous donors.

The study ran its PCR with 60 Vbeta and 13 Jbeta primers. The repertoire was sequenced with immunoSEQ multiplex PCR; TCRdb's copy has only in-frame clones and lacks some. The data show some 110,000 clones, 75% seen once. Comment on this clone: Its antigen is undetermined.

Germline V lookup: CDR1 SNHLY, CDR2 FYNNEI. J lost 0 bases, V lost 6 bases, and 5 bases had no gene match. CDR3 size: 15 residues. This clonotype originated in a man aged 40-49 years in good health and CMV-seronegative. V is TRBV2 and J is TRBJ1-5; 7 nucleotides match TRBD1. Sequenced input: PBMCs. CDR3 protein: CASRTGTDSNQPQHF. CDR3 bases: TGTGCCAGCAGGACCGGGACAGATAGCAATCAGCCCCAGCATTTT.